Shown below are 10 T cell receptor beta chains from a single sample sequenced in a study of cytomegalovirus exposure and HLA in healthy donors. With 60 Vbeta and 13 Jbeta primers, the PCR was carried out. Sequenced by immunoSEQ multiplex PCR; TCRdb stores in-frame clones only, minus some. The data contain some 130,000 clones, 66% of them singletons. The sequenced sample was PBMCs. These receptors originate from a human donor in good health.

The genes are TRBV6-1 and TRBJ2-1, with 8 nucleotides matching TRBD1. Germline values: CDR1 MNHNS, CDR2 SASEGT. J gave up 2 bases and V 10 bases, and 7 bases lay outside the gene matches. This CDR3 is built from 14 residues. The CDR3 sequence is CAISQGVTYNEQFF. The CDR3 nucleotides are TGTGCCATCTCACAGGGGGTAACCTACAATGAGCAGTTCTTC.

This chain uses TRBV27 with TRBJ2-2; 10 positions match TRBD2. CDR1 and CDR2 (germline): MNHEY, SMNVEV (reference sequence). This CDR3 contains 18 residues. V lost 3 bases and J lost 7; bases outside the gene matches: 14. CDR3 sequence reads: CASSFGSGRAGLDGELFF. Here the CDR3 DNA reads TGTGCCAGCAGTTTTGGAAGCGGGAGGGCCGGTTTGGACGGGGAGCTGTTTTTT.

The J gene is TRBJ1-1, the V gene TRBV6-5, with D tentatively TRBD1 (6 bases). Germline V CDR1 and CDR2: MNHEY, SVGAGI. The CDR3 is made up of 15 amino acids. V gave up 5 bases and J gave up 10 bases, with 23 bases separating them. The CDR3 DNA follows: TGTGCCAGCAGTACCCGGACAGCCTCGGAGACACGAGCTTTCTTT. Encoded protein: CASSTRTASETRAFF.

This chain joins TRBV5-6 and TRBJ1-2; D not certain. The germline V gene has CDR1 SGHDT and CDR2 YYEEEE. Deletions cut 0 bases from V and 8 bases from J, with 17 bases between. The CDR3 is made up of 15 amino acids. The CDR3 region is CASSLASAGLGGYTF. The CDR3 coding sequence is TGTGCCAGCAGCTTGGCGAGCGCCGGACTTGGGGGCTACACCTTC.

The chain couples TRBV29-1 to TRBJ1-5, with a tentative D call TRBD1 (5 bases). Deletions cut 8 bases from V and 4 bases from J, with 15 bases between. The CDR3 runs 13 residues. From germline, CDR1 is SQVTM and CDR2 ANQGSEA. The CDR3 DNA sequence: TGCAGCTGCTTAGGGGATGGGAATCAGCCCCAGCATTTT. Protein sequence: CSCLGDGNQPQHF.

Of note for this clone: This same CDR3 is encoded by further DNA sequences in the sample. V is TRBV28 and J is TRBJ2-7; 8 bases match TRBD2. Germline V gives CDR1 MDHEN, CDR2 SYDVKM. V shed 6 bases, J shed 4 bases, and the junction held 2 bases outside the gene matches. This CDR3 comprises 12 residues. The CDR3 sequence: CASSRGGYEQYF. For the CDR3, the DNA is TGTGCCAGCAGCCGGGGGGGATACGAGCAGTACTTC. The complete variable domain, with remaining parts taken from reference TRBV28 and TRBJ2-7, reads DVKVTQSSRYLVKRTGEKVFLECVQDMDHENMFWYRQDPGLGLRLIYFSYDVKMKEKGDIPEGYSVSREKKERFSLILESASTNQTSMYLCASSRGGYEQYFGPGTRLTVT.

The chain couples TRBV7-2 to TRBJ2-5, with D possibly being TRBD1 (6 bases). Germline CDR1 reads SGHTA; CDR2 reads FQGNSA. This CDR3 comprises 15 residues. V dropped 1 base and J dropped 4 bases, with 13 bases sitting between them. The CDR3 DNA is TGTGCCAGCAGCTTAGGGACAGCAGTGGGAGAGACCCAGTACTTC. It encodes CASSLGTAVGETQYF.

The V call is TRBV27, the J call TRBJ2-1, with no clear D. Trimming took off 8 bases at V and 2 bases at J, with 13 bases between the two ends. Germline CDR1 MNHEY, CDR2 SMNVEV (reference sequence). The CDR3 sequence is 14 residues long. The CDR3 loop is CASAATGPYNEQFF. The CDR3 bases are TGTGCCAGCGCCGCGACGGGTCCCTACAATGAGCAGTTCTTC.

The chain joins TRBV14 to TRBJ2-2, with 7 bases identical to TRBD1. CDR1 is SGHDN and CDR2 is FVKESK in the germline V gene. There are 17 residues in the CDR3. The trim removed 3 bases at V and 4 bases at J, leaving 11 bases unmatched. This CDR3 is CASSQEWAGGITGELFF. Here the CDR3 DNA reads TGTGCCAGCAGCCAGGAGTGGGCAGGGGGTATCACCGGGGAGCTGTTTTTT.

This clone appeared a single time. V usage is TRBV11-2 and J usage is TRBJ1-2, with TRBD1 identical over 8 bases. After removal of 1 base from V and 8 bases from J, the junction contained 6 bases not matched to a gene. The CDR3 runs to 14 residues. Germline V gene sequence: CDR1 SGHAT, CDR2 FQNNGV. The CDR3 is CASSLGSGGTGYTF. CDR3 nucleotide sequence: TGTGCCAGCAGCTTAGGCTCAGGGGGCACGGGCTACACCTTC.